This TCR beta chain derives from a study of tumor-infiltrating lymphocytes in primary liver carcinoma. Looking at the study overall: The study obtained roughly 3.65 to 7.5 million productive TCRbeta reads per sample, similar across tissue types.

Both RNA and DNA were isolated together from around 20-30 mg of bulk tissue that had not been sorted. Five separate regions were sampled from each tumor. Points from the study as a whole: Tumor top-250-clone fraction significantly exceeded that of blood (p = 0.039).

The CDR3 covers 14 residues. From germline, CDR1 is SNHLY and CDR2 FYNNEI. Constant-region priming of roughly 0.45 ug total RNA yielded TCR beta cDNA. Three nested multiplex PCR rounds of slightly modified ARM-PCR generated TCR beta libraries. The first two PCR rounds used TRBV1-TRBV30 primers with a Cbeta primer, nine to ten cycles each. TCRdb processed the multiplex PCR reads anew with MiXCR; each CDR3 protein has one entry. The repertoire holds 150,000 to 200,000 distinct CDR3 sequences, with around four fifths as singletons. As for this clonotype: Its target is not known. A read error may produce the germline difference seen at one junction end.

The source material was tumor tissue from primary liver carcinoma. The chain combines TRBV2 with TRBJ2-1; possible D gene TRBD1, 6 bases. This receptor was obtained from a man in his forties with primary liver carcinoma and hepatitis B virus infection. The CDR3 DNA reads TGTACCAGCAGTGAAGCATCCGGACAGCCGGAGCAGTTCTTC. This sequence encodes CTSSEASGQPEQFF.